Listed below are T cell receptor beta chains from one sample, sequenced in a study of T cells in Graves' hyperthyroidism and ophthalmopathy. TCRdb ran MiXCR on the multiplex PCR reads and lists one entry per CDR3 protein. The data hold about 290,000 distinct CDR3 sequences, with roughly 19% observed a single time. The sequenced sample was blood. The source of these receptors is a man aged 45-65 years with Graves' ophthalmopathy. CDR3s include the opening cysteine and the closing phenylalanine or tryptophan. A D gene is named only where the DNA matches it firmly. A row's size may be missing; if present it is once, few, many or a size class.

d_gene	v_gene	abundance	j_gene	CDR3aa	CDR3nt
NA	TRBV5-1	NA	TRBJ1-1	CATKTGQNTEAFF	TGCGCCACCAAGACAGGACAGAACACTGAAGCTTTCTTT
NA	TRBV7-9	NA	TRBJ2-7	CASSFSTGVDEQYF	TGTGCCAGCAGCTTCAGTACGGGGGTTGACGAGCAGTACTTC
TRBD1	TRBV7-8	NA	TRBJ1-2	CASSLVAGGLSYGYTF	TGTGCCAGCAGCTTAGTGGCAGGGGGCTTAAGCTATGGCTACACCTTC
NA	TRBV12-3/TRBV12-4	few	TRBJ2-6	CASKGGALYSGANVLTF	TGTGCCAGCAAGGGGGGGGCCCTTTACTCTGGGGCCAACGTCCTGACTTTC
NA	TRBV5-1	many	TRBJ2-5	CASSLRGTQETQYF	TGCGCCAGCAGCTTGAGGGGGACCCAAGAGACCCAGTACTTC
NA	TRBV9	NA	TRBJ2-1	CASSPRIDNEQFF	TGTGCCAGCAGCCCCCGTATCGACAATGAGCAGTTCTTC
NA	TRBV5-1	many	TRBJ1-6	CASSSQGRSPLHF	TGCGCCAGCAGTAGTCAGGGACGATCACCCCTCCACTTT
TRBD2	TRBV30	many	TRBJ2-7	CAWSRWGAGEVYEQYF	TGTGCCTGGAGTAGATGGGGTGCGGGAGAGGTATACGAGCAGTACTTC
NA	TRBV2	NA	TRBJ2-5	CASSDRGGGTQYF	TGTGCCAGCAGTGACAGGGGAGGGGGGACCCAGTACTTC
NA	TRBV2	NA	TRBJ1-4	CASSEVTGNEKLFF	TGTGCCAGCAGTGAAGTGACAGGAAATGAAAAACTGTTTTTT
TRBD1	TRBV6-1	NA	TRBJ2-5	CASSPTGMGETQYF	TGTGCCAGCAGCCCGACAGGGATGGGAGAGACCCAGTACTTC
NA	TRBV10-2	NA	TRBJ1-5	CATKFGPNNQPQHF	TGCGCAACCAAGTTCGGGCCAAACAATCAGCCCCAGCATTTT
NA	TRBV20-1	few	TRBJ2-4	CSARGRYENIQYF	TGCAGTGCTAGAGGGCGGTACGAAAACATTCAGTACTTC
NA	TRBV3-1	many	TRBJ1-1	CASSPHAGFEAFF	TGTGCCAGCAGCCCCCACGCAGGGTTTGAAGCTTTCTTT
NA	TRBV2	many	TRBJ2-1	CASSEARTGANEQFF	TGTGCCAGCAGTGAAGCGCGTACGGGTGCCAATGAGCAGTTCTTC
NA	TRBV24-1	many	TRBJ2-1	CATSGRVSDGNEQFF	TGTGCCACCAGTGGTAGGGTTTCCGATGGGAATGAGCAGTTCTTC
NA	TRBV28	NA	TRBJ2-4	CASSLQGMGKNIQYF	TGTGCCAGCAGTTTACAGGGGATGGGAAAAAACATTCAGTACTTC
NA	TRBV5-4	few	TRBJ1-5	CASSSLTPVYGNQPQHF	TGTGCCAGCAGCTCCCTGACCCCAGTCTATGGCAATCAGCCCCAGCATTTT
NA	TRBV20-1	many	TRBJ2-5	CSARVGGRQETQYF	TGCAGTGCTAGAGTAGGGGGACGTCAAGAGACCCAGTACTTC
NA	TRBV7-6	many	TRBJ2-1	CASSLVSHEQFF	TGTGCCAGCAGCTTAGTATCGCATGAGCAGTTCTTC
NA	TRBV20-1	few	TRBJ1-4	CSASGAVGSEKLFF	TGCAGTGCTAGCGGGGCAGTGGGTAGTGAAAAACTGTTTTTT
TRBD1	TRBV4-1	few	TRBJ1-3	CASSHPGTDSGNTIYF	TGCGCCAGCAGCCACCCTGGGACAGACTCTGGAAACACCATATATTTT
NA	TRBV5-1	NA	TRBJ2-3	CASSLAEADTQYF	TGCGCCAGCAGCTTGGCGGAGGCAGATACGCAGTATTTT
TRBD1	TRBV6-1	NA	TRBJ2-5	CASRGQGASETQYF	TGTGCCAGCAGGGGACAGGGGGCATCGGAGACCCAGTACTTC
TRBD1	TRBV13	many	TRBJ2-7	CASSPGTGGALDEQYF	TGTGCCAGCAGCCCAGGGACAGGGGGCGCATTGGACGAGCAGTACTTC
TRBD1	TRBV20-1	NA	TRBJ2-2	CSASLSHRGNTGELFF	TGCAGTGCTAGCCTTAGCCACAGGGGGAACACCGGGGAGCTGTTTTTT
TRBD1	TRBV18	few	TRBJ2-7	CASSNAGTGAEQYF	TGTGCCAGCTCAAACGCCGGGACAGGGGCCGAGCAGTACTTC